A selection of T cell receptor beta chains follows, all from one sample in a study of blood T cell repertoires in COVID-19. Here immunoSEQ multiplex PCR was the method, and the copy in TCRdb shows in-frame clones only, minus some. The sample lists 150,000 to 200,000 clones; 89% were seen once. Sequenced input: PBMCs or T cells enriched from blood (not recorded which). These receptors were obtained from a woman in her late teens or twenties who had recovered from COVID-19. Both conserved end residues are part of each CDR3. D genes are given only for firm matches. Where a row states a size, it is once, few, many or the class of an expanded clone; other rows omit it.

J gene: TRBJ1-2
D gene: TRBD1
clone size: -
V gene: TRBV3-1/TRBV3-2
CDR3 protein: CASSRRTGPFTNYGYTF
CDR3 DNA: TGTGCCAGCAGCCGCCGGACAGGGCCTTTCACTAACTATGGCTACACCTTC

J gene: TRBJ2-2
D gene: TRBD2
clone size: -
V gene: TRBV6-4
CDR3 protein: CASSPSSGGNTGELFF
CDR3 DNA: TGTGCCAGCAGTCCCTCTAGCGGGGGGAACACCGGGGAGCTGTTTTTT

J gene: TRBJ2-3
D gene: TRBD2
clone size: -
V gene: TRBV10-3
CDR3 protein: CAISEGVAGDVDTQYF
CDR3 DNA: TGTGCCATCAGTGAAGGAGTAGCGGGGGATGTAGATACGCAGTATTTT

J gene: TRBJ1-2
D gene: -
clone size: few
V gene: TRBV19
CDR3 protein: CASSRQGSSYGYTF
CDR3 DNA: TGTGCCAGTAGTCGCCAGGGAAGCTCTTATGGCTACACCTTC

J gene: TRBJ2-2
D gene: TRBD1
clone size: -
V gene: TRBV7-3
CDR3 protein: CASSFGQGDTGELFF
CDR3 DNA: TGTGCCAGCAGCTTCGGACAGGGGGACACCGGGGAGCTGTTTTTT

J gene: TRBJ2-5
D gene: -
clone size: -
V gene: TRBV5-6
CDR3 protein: CASSFYQETQYF
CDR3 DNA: TGTGCCAGCAGCTTCTACCAAGAGACCCAGTACTTC

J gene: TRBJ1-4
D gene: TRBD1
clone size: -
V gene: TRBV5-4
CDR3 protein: CASSLGPGQGNEKLFF
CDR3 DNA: TGTGCCAGCAGCTTGGGGCCAGGACAGGGGAATGAAAAACTGTTTTTT

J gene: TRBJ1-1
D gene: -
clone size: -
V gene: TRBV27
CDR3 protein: CASRNRERGNTEAFF
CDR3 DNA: TGTGCCAGCAGAAACAGGGAAAGGGGGAACACTGAAGCTTTCTTT

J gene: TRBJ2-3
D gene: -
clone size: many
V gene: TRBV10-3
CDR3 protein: CATQGGDTQYF
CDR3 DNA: TGTGCCACCCAGGGAGGCGATACGCAGTATTTT

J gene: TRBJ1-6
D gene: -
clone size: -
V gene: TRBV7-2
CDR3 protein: CASSQTGPPAPLHF
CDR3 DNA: TGTGCCAGCAGCCAGACAGGTCCACCCGCACCCCTCCACTTT

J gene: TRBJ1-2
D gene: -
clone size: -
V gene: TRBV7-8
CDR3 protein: CASSFSGSSNYGYTF
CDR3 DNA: TGTGCCAGCAGCTTTTCGGGGTCTTCTAACTATGGCTACACCTTC

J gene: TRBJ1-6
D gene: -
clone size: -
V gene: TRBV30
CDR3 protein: CAWSGAGIALHF
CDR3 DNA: TGTGCCTGGAGTGGGGCAGGTATCGCCCTCCACTTT

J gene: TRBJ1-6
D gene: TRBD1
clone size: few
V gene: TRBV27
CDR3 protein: CASRNGQGNSPLHF
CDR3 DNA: TGTGCCAGCAGAAATGGACAGGGCAATTCACCCCTCCACTTT

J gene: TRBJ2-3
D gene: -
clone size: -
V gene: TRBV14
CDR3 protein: CASSQDSSTDTQYF
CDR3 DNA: TGTGCCAGCAGCCAAGACTCTAGCACAGATACGCAGTATTTT

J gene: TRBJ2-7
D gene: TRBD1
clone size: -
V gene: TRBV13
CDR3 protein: CASSLRGQGNYEQYF
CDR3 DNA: TGTGCCAGCAGCTTAAGGGGACAGGGAAATTACGAGCAGTACTTC

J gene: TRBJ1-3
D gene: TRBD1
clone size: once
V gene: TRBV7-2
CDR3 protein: CASSLAGTGGSGNTIYF
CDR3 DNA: TGTGCCAGCAGCTTAGCGGGGACAGGTGGTTCTGGAAACACCATATATTTT

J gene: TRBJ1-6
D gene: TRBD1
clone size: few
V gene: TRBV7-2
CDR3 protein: CASSLDPWTGASYNSPLHF
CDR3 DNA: TGTGCCAGCAGCTTGGACCCCTGGACAGGGGCATCCTATAATTCACCCCTCCACTTT

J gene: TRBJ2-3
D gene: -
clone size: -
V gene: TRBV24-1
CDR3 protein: CATKDTSASTDTQYF
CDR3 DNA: TGTGCCACCAAGGACACTTCTGCTAGCACAGATACGCAGTATTTT

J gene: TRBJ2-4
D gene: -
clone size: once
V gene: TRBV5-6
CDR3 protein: CASLEFGGGKNIQYF
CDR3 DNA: TGTGCCAGCTTGGAGTTCGGAGGAGGCAAAAACATTCAGTACTTC

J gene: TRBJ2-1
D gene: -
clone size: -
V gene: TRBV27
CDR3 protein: CASSGGLHAEQFF
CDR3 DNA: TGTGCCAGCAGTGGGGGACTCCACGCTGAGCAGTTCTTC

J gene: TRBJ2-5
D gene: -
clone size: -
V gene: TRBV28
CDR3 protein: CASSLYKRLDWEETQYF
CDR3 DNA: TGTGCCAGCAGTCTATATAAAAGACTGGATTGGGAAGAGACCCAGTACTTC

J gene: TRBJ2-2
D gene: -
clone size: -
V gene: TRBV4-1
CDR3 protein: CASSQEPGLAGGELFF
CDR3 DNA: TGCGCCAGCAGCCAAGAGCCGGGCCTAGCAGGCGGGGAGCTGTTTTTT